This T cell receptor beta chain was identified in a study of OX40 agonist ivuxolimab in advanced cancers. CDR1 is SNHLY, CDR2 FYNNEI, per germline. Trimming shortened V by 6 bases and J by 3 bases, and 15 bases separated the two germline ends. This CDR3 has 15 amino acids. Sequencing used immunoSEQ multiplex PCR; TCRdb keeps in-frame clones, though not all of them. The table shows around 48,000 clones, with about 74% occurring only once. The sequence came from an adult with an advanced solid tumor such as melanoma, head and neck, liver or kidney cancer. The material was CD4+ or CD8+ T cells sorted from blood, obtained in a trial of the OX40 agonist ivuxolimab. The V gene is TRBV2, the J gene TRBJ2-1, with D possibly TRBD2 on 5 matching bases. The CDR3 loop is CASRGSGRLYNEQFF. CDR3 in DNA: TGTGCCAGCAGAGGAAGCGGAAGACTCTACAATGAGCAGTTCTTC.